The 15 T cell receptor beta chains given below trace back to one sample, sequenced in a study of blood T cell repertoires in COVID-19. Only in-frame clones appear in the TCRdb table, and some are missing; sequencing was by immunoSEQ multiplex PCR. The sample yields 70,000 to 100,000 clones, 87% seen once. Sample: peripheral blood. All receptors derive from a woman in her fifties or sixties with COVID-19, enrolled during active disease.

The CDR3 is CASSSRAGPTETQYF. The CDR3 DNA reads TGTGCCAGCAGCTCTAGGGCGGGGCCAACGGAGACCCAGTACTTC. The chain recombines TRBV7-2 with TRBJ2-5; tentative D call: TRBD2 (6 bases). The V and J ends lost 4 bases and 5 bases respectively, with 17 bases between them. Germline V gives CDR1 SGHTA, CDR2 FQGNSA. CDR3 length equals 15 residues.

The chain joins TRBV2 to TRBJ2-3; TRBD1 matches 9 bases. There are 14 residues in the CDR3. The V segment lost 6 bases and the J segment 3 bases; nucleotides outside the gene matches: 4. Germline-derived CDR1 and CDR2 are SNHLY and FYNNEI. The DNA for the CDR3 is TGTGCCAGCAGGGCGACAGGGGGGACAGATACGCAGTATTTT. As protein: CASRATGGTDTQYF.

In DNA form, the CDR3 reads TGTGCCAGCAGCGTAGCCGTCAGAGATACGCAGTATTTT. Amino acid sequence: CASSVAVRDTQYF. V usage is TRBV9 and J usage is TRBJ2-3, with D unresolved. The V gene lost 0 bases and the J gene lost 5 bases, with 7 bases spanning the gap. The CDR3 is 13 amino acids. CDR1 and CDR2 (germline): SGDLS, YYNGEE.

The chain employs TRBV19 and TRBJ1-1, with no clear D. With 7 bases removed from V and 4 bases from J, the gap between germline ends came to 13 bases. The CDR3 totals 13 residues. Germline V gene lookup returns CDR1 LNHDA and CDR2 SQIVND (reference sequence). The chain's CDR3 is CASIWRRGTEAFF. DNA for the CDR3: TGTGCCAGTATTTGGAGGCGAGGCACTGAAGCTTTCTTT.

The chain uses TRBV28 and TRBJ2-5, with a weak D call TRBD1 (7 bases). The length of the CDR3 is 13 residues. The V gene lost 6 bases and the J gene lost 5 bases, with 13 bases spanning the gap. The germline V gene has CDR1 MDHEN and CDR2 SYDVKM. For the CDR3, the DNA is TGTGCCAGCAGCCAGGGGGGATTGGAGACCCAGTACTTC. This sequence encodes CASSQGGLETQYF.

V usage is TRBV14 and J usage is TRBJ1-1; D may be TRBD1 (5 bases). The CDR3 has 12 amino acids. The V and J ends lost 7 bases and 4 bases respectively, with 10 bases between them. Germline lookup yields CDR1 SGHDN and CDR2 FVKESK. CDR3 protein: CASTQGGTEAFF. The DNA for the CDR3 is TGTGCCAGCACCCAGGGAGGCACTGAAGCTTTCTTT. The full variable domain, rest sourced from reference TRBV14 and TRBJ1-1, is EAGVTQFPSHSVIEKGQTVTLRCDPISGHDNLYWYRRVMGKEIKFLLHFVKESKQDESGMPNNRFLAERTGGTYSTLKVQPAELEDSGVYFCASTQGGTEAFFGQGTRLTVV.

CDR3 DNA: TGTGCCAGCAGCTTAGCCCGGGGTACTAACTATGGCTACACCTTC. This encodes CASSLARGTNYGYTF. The chain carries TRBV7-2 and TRBJ1-2; D gene ambiguous. The length of the CDR3 is 15 residues. Germline CDR1 SGHTA, CDR2 FQGNSA. The V gene lost 0 bases and the J gene lost 0 bases, with 8 bases spanning the gap.

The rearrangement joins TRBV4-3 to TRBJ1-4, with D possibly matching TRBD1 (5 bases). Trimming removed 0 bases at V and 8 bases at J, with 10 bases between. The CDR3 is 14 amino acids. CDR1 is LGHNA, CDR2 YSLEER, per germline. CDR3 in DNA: TGCGCCAGCAGCCAAGATACGGACACCGAAAAACTGTTTTTT. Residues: CASSQDTDTEKLFF.

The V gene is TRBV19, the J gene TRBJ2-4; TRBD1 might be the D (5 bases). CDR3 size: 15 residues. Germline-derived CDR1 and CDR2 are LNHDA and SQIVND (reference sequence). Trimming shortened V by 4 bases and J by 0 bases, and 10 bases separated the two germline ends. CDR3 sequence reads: CASSSVGVAKNIQYF. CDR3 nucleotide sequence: TGTGCCAGTAGTAGCGTAGGGGTAGCCAAAAACATTCAGTACTTC. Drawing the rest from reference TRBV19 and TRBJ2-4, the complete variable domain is DGGITQSPKYLFRKEGQNVTLSCEQNLNHDAMYWYRQDPGQGLRLIYYSQIVNDFQKGDIAEGYSVSREKKESFPLTVTSAQKNPTAFYLCASSSVGVAKNIQYFGAGTRLSVL.

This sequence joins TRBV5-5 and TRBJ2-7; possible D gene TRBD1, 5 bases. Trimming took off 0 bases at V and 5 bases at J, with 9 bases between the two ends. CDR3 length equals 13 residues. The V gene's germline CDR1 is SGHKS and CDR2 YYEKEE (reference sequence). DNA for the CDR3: TGTGCCAGCAGCTTGGTCCAGGGTCACGAGCAGTACTTC. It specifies CASSLVQGHEQYF.

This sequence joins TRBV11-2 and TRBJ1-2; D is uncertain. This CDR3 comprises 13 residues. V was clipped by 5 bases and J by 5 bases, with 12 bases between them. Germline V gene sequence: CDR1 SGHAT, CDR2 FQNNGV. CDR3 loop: CASSVNIGYGYTF. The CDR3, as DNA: TGTGCCAGCAGCGTAAACATCGGGTATGGCTACACCTTC.

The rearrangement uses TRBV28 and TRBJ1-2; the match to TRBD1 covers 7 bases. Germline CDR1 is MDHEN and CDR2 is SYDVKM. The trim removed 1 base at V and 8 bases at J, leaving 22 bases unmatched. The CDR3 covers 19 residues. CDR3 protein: CASSLYRWGQGGSSSGYTF. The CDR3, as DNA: TGTGCCAGCAGTTTATACAGGTGGGGCCAGGGGGGAAGCTCGTCCGGCTACACCTTC.

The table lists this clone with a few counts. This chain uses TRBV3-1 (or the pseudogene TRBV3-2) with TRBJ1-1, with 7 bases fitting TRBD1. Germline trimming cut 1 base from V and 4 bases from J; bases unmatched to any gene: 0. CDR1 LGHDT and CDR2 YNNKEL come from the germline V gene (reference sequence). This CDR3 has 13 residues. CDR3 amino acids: CASSQGQGTEAFF. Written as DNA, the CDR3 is TGTGCCAGCAGCCAAGGACAGGGCACTGAAGCTTTCTTT.

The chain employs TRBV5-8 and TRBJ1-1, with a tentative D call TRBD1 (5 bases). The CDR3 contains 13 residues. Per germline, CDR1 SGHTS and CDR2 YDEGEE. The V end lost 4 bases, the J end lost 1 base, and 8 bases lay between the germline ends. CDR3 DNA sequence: TGTGCCAGCAGCACTCAGGGGAACACTGAAGCTTTCTTT. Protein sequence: CASSTQGNTEAFF.

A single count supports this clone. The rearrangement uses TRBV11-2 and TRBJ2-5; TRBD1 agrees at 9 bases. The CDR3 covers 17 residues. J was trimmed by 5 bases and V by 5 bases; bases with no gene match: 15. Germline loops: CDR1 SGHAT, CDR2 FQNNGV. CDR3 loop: CASSLVHRGRVGETQYF. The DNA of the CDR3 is TGTGCCAGCAGCCTAGTTCACAGGGGGCGGGTCGGTGAGACCCAGTACTTC.